The 32 T cell receptor beta chains in this list originate from one sample, sequenced in a study of blood T cells in healthy people across ages. A J-beta primer mix and a sample-barcoded 5' primer were used in a second PCR of roughly 6 to 12 cycles. TCRdb used MiXCR to reprocess the 5' RACE reads, holding one entry per CDR3 protein. The sample has approximately 1.5 million distinct CDR3 sequences, about 45% seen once. Sequenced input: blood. The receptor set was obtained from a young woman in good health.

The J gene is TRBJ2-1, the V gene TRBV7-2, with D hard to call. V dropped 2 bases and J dropped 6 bases, with 8 bases sitting between them. Germline loops: CDR1 SGHTA, CDR2 FQGNSA. The CDR3 covers 13 residues. CDR3 sequence reads: CASSLNYLNEQFF. The CDR3 region has the DNA TGTGCCAGCAGCTTAAACTATCTCAATGAGCAGTTCTTC.

This clonotype has more than one count but fewer than ten. V is TRBV20-1 and J is TRBJ1-2; perhaps TRBD1 as D (5 bases). The CDR3 consists of 13 residues. The V gene's germline CDR1 is DFQATT and CDR2 SNEGSKA (reference sequence). The V end was cut by 6 bases, the J end by 2 bases, with 13 bases between. CDR3 region: CSAPGPLNYGYTF. The CDR3 DNA reads as TGCAGTGCCCCGGGACCGCTCAACTATGGCTACACCTTC.

Notes on this clonotype: A much larger clone differs from this one at a single base, so this may be a read error. V and J are TRBV4-1 and TRBJ2-5; 9 bases are a match to TRBD1. Germline V gives CDR1 MGHRA, CDR2 YSYEKL. This CDR3 contains 15 residues. V shed 5 bases, J shed 11 bases, and the junction held 15 bases outside the gene matches. In nucleotides, the CDR3 is TGCGCCAGCAGCTACCGTCCACAGGGGGCCGATGAGCAGTACTTC. Translating gives CASSYRPQGADEQYF.

V gene TRBV28 combines with J gene TRBJ2-3; no firm D call. The V end lost 8 bases, the J end lost 0 bases, and 9 bases lay between the germline ends. Germline CDR1 and CDR2: MDHEN and SYDVKM. The CDR3 is 13 amino acids. CDR3 sequence: CASAGASTDTQYF. CDR3 nucleotides: TGTGCCAGCGCTGGCGCTAGCACAGATACGCAGTATTTT.

The chain employs TRBV4-1 and TRBJ1-2; D may be TRBD1 (6 bases). The CDR3 spans 13 residues. The V and J ends lost 2 bases and 5 bases respectively, with 9 bases between them. Per germline, CDR1 MGHRA and CDR2 YSYEKL. The CDR3 reads CASSQSQGYGYTF. CDR3 sequence (DNA): TGCGCCAGCAGCCAATCACAGGGTTATGGCTACACCTTC.

The V call is TRBV4-3, the J call TRBJ2-1, with a tentative D call TRBD2 (6 bases). Looked up from germline, CDR1 is LGHNA and CDR2 is YSLEER. With 5 bases removed from V and 0 bases from J, the gap between germline ends came to 11 bases. The length of the CDR3 is 15 residues. Written as DNA, the CDR3 is TGCGCCAGCAGCAAGGGACTGGACTCCTACAATGAGCAGTTCTTC. It yields the protein CASSKGLDSYNEQFF.

Of note for this clonotype: A read error may explain this, as a much larger clone is one base away. The CDR3: CASVSLGLAPCEQYF. The CDR3 nucleotides are TGTGCCAGCGTTTCACTGGGACTAGCCCCCTGCGAGCAGTACTTC. The chain links TRBV27 to TRBJ2-7; 9 bases align to TRBD2. The germline gives CDR1 MNHEY, CDR2 SMNVEV (reference sequence). The CDR3 has 15 residues. The V and J ends lost 8 bases and 6 bases, in that order; junction bases with no gene match: 14.

This chain uses TRBV7-9 with TRBJ2-1, with unresolved D. The V gene's germline CDR1 is SEHNR and CDR2 FQNEAQ (reference sequence). V lost 4 bases to trimming and J lost 2 bases, with 15 bases between them. This CDR3 region has 16 residues. The CDR3 sequence: CASSSSSETAYNEQFF. The CDR3 nucleotides read TGTGCCAGCAGCTCCTCCTCCGAGACTGCCTACAATGAGCAGTTCTTC.

A few counts support this clonotype. This chain uses TRBV4-3 with TRBJ2-5; 12 nucleotides align to TRBD1. J lost 7 bases, V lost 0 bases, and 9 bases had no gene match. The CDR3 is 17 amino acids. Looked up from germline, CDR1 is LGHNA and CDR2 is YSLEER. CDR3 sequence (DNA): TGCGCCAGCAGCCAAGAGGGGACAGGGGGCTCCTTGAGGACCCAGTACTTC. Translating gives CASSQEGTGGSLRTQYF.

The chain has TRBV27 and TRBJ1-1, with a tentative D call TRBD1 (6 bases). This CDR3 spans 15 amino acids. In germline, CDR1 is MNHEY, CDR2 SMNVEV (reference sequence). V lost 8 bases and J lost 0, with 16 bases in between. The CDR3 DNA is TGTGCCAGCCGGAACAGGGCTTTTATGAACACTGAAGCTTTCTTT. Amino acids: CASRNRAFMNTEAFF.

Only one count was recorded for this clonotype. The chain carries TRBV20-1 and TRBJ2-3, with D maybe TRBD2 (6 bases). CDR3 length: 14 amino acids. Germline assignment: CDR1 DFQATT and CDR2 SNEGSKA (reference sequence). Trimming shortened V by 3 bases and J by 2 bases, and 12 bases separated the two germline ends. The CDR3 bases are TGCAGTGCTAGGTGGGGGGTGACCACAGATACGCAGTATTTT. This gives the protein CSARWGVTTDTQYF.

The chain combines TRBV20-1 with TRBJ1-5; D not certain. Per germline, CDR1 DFQATT and CDR2 SNEGSKA (reference sequence). The V and J ends lost 3 bases and 7 bases respectively, with 16 bases between them. The CDR3 is 14 amino acids. The CDR3 DNA is TGCAGTGCTAGCGCAGGCATAGGATGGCAGCCCCAGCATTTT. It specifies CSASAGIGWQPQHF.

The J gene is TRBJ2-3, the V gene TRBV7-2; 10 positions agree with TRBD2. The CDR3 extends over 16 amino acids. Per the germline V gene, CDR1 is SGHTA and CDR2 is FQGNSA. The junction had 5 bases not matched to a gene; V was cut back by 0 bases and J by 5 bases. CDR3 bases: TGTGCCAGCAGCTTAGCAGCGGGGGGGCATGTAGATACGCAGTATTTT. Amino acids: CASSLAAGGHVDTQYF.

In this sample, this clonotype turned up a few times. V gene TRBV20-1 combines with J gene TRBJ2-7; weak D call: TRBD2 (6 bases). This CDR3 is built from 14 residues. V gave up 0 bases and J gave up 5 bases, with 14 bases separating them. Germline CDR1 reads DFQATT; CDR2 reads SNEGSKA (reference sequence). The CDR3 DNA is TGCAGTGCTAGAGACCGGGAGCGTTTAGACGAGCAGTACTTC. The encoded protein is CSARDRERLDEQYF.

This clonotype was detected only a few times. The rearrangement joins TRBV28 to TRBJ2-1, with D possibly matching TRBD1 (6 bases). V was shortened by 2 bases and J by 5 bases, with 16 bases between the two germline ends. Germline assignment: CDR1 MDHEN and CDR2 SYDVKM. The CDR3 has 16 amino acids. The CDR3 bases are TGTGCCAGCAGTTTACATGCAGGGGCTCCTCACAATGAGCAGTTCTTC. Translating it yields CASSLHAGAPHNEQFF. The full variable domain, rest sourced from reference TRBV28 and TRBJ2-1, is DVKVTQSSRYLVKRTGEKVFLECVQDMDHENMFWYRQDPGLGLRLIYFSYDVKMKEKGDIPEGYSVSREKKERFSLILESASTNQTSMYLCASSLHAGAPHNEQFFGPGTRLTVL.

This clonotype occurred a few times. The genes are TRBV3-1 and TRBJ2-1; D may be TRBD1 (6 bases). Trimming pared 0 bases from V and 8 bases from J, leaving 17 bases between. This CDR3 contains 16 residues. Germline values: CDR1 LGHDT, CDR2 YNNKEL (reference sequence). CDR3 DNA sequence: TGTGCCAGCAGCCAAGATTGGGCAGGGGTTAGCGATGAGCAGTTCTTC. Protein product: CASSQDWAGVSDEQFF.

On this clonotype itself: A much larger clone differs by one base, so this may be a read error. The chain combines TRBV7-2 with TRBJ2-4; D might be TRBD2 (6 bases). Germline CDR1 and CDR2: SGHTA and FQGNSA. The CDR3 length is 14 residues. V lost 1 base, J lost 13 bases, and 17 bases lay in between. The CDR3 reads CASSLVGGAYGQYF. The CDR3 DNA is TGTGCCAGCAGCTTAGTCGGCGGGGCCTACGGGCAGTACTTC.

This clonotype was counted only a few times. This chain uses TRBV7-9 with TRBJ2-7, with TRBD1 matching over 8 bases. The CDR3 is made up of 17 amino acids. The germline V gene has CDR1 SEHNR and CDR2 FQNEAQ (reference sequence). The ends lost 5 bases at V and 2 bases at J; junction bases unmatched: 14. The chain's CDR3 is CASSPGTGLSGAYEQYF. The CDR3 coding sequence is TGTGCCAGCAGCCCCGGGACAGGATTATCGGGAGCCTACGAGCAGTACTTC.

The V call is TRBV27, the J call TRBJ1-5; D remains ambiguous. Germline V lookup: CDR1 MNHEY, CDR2 SMNVEV (reference sequence). V was pared by 3 bases and J by 5 bases, with 8 bases between. The CDR3 sequence is 13 residues long. The CDR3 is CASSFGLYQPQHF. CDR3 sequence (DNA): TGTGCCAGCAGTTTTGGGTTATATCAGCCCCAGCATTTT.

This clonotype was seen only once. The J gene is TRBJ2-5, the V gene TRBV29-1; no reliable D call. The J call is uncertain, as TRBJ2-7 better fits the DNA end. This CDR3 has 13 amino acids. Germline lookup yields CDR1 SQVTM and CDR2 ANQGSEA. This chain's CDR3 is CSVGGTRAYEQYF. CDR3 DNA: TGCAGCGTTGGAGGCACCCGCGCCTACGAGCAGTACTTC.

The chain has TRBV14 and TRBJ2-1; D not resolved. The germline gives CDR1 SGHDN, CDR2 FVKESK. Deletions cut 2 bases from V and 12 bases from J, with 14 bases between. The CDR3 contains 13 residues. The CDR3 DNA is TGTGCCAGCAGCCAAAGCAGACACGGGCCGCAGTTCTTC. This codes for CASSQSRHGPQFF.

This chain uses TRBV15 with TRBJ1-2, with 8 bases aligning to TRBD1. CDR3 length: 15 residues. V lost 1 base to trimming and J lost 4 bases; unmatched junction nucleotides: 5. Germline V gene sequence: CDR1 LNHNV, CDR2 YYDKDF (reference sequence). The CDR3 region is CATSRGTDRVYGYTF. DNA of the CDR3: TGTGCCACCAGCAGAGGAACGGACAGGGTCTATGGCTACACCTTC.

V and J are TRBV27 and TRBJ2-5; D is possibly TRBD2 (6 bases). Trimming took 6 bases from V and 11 from J, leaving 22 bases between them. Per germline, CDR1 MNHEY and CDR2 SMNVEV (reference sequence). The CDR3 covers 14 residues. This CDR3 reads CASRPAGFGSGQYF. The CDR3 DNA sequence: TGTGCCAGCAGGCCAGCGGGTTTTGGGAGTGGGCAGTACTTC.

The chain is built from TRBV6-2 or TRBV6-3 and TRBJ2-2; 7 bases are a match to TRBD2. The CDR3 extends over 17 amino acids. Germline CDR1 and CDR2: MNHEY and SVGEGT. J gave up 1 base and V 6 bases, and 11 bases lay outside the gene matches. CDR3 in amino acids: CASSPDRTSRNTGELFF. CDR3 sequence (DNA): TGTGCCAGCAGCCCAGATCGGACTAGTCGGAACACCGGGGAGCTGTTTTTT.

The DNA for the CDR3 is TGTGCCAGCAGTTTGGAGACAGCGCTTTACGAGCAGTACTTC. Residues: CASSLETALYEQYF. The rearrangement links TRBV28 to TRBJ2-7; TRBD1 is a possible D gene (5 bases). The CDR3 has 14 residues. In germline, CDR1 is MDHEN, CDR2 SYDVKM. With 3 bases removed from V and 4 bases from J, the gap between germline ends came to 13 bases.

Remarks on this clonotype: A single base separates this from a much larger clone, so it may be a read error. The CDR3 DNA reads as TGCAGCGTTGACGCAGGGTTGAACACTGAAGCTTTCTTT. Residues: CSVDAGLNTEAFF. J is TRBJ1-1 and V is TRBV29-1, with D perhaps matching TRBD1 (5 bases). The CDR3 covers 13 residues. Trimming cost V 3 bases and J 0 bases, with 8 bases left between them. CDR1 is SQVTM and CDR2 is ANQGSEA in the germline V gene.

This clonotype was found a few times. The V gene is TRBV5-1, the J gene TRBJ1-2, with 8 bases fitting TRBD1. Germline V CDR1 and CDR2: SGHRS, YFSETQ. The CDR3 consists of 12 residues. Losses at the gene ends were 2 bases for V and 9 bases for J; bases not matched to a gene: 3. The CDR3 DNA sequence: TGCGCCAGCAGCTTTGGACAGGGTCGCTACACCTTC. This codes for CASSFGQGRYTF. Looking up the rest from reference TRBV5-1 and TRBJ1-2 gives the full variable domain: KAGVTQTPRYLIKTRGQQVTLSCSPISGHRSVSWYQQTPGQGLQFLFEYFSETQRNKGNFPGRFSGRQFSNSRSEMNVSTLELGDSALYLCASSFGQGRYTFGSGTRLTVV.

In its sample, this clonotype was seen once. The chain couples TRBV7-8 to TRBJ1-4, with 9 bases aligning to TRBD1. The V gene's germline CDR1 is SGHVS and CDR2 FQNEAQ. This CDR3 is 16 amino acids long. V trimming: 1 base; J trimming: 7 bases; junction bases outside the gene matches: 7. This CDR3 reads CASSLEWGQGLEKLFF. DNA for the CDR3: TGTGCCAGCAGCTTAGAGTGGGGACAGGGCCTTGAAAAACTGTTTTTT.

The rearrangement joins TRBV4-3 to TRBJ1-6; no reliable D call. Trimming removed 2 bases at V and 4 bases at J, with 6 bases between. Per germline, CDR1 LGHNA and CDR2 YSLEER. The CDR3 loop spans 14 amino acids. The CDR3 spells CASSQPEYNSPLHF. The CDR3, as DNA: TGCGCCAGCAGCCAACCAGAATATAATTCACCCCTCCACTTT.

As regards this clonotype: The junction differs from germline at one of its ends, possibly a read error. The chain joins TRBV9 to TRBJ2-7, with 11 bases lining up with TRBD2. There are 16 residues in the CDR3. Germline CDR1 and CDR2: SGDLS and YYNGEE. CDR3 amino acids: CASSVFSGGAPYEQYF. DNA for the CDR3: TGTGCCAGCAGCGTATTTAGCGGGGGGGCCCCCTATGAGCAGTACTTC.

The rearrangement joins TRBV6-2 or TRBV6-3 to TRBJ2-5, with 7 positions matching TRBD2. Per germline, CDR1 MNHEY and CDR2 SVGEGT. CDR3 size: 14 residues. Trimming cost V 2 bases and J 6 bases; bases outside gene matches: 6. The CDR3 DNA reads as TGTGCCAGCAGTTACGGGAGGGCCGGGAAGACCCAGTACTTC. It yields the protein CASSYGRAGKTQYF.

In this sample, this clonotype turned up a few times. V and J are TRBV10-3 and TRBJ2-7, with 12 bases lining up with TRBD2. After removal of 5 bases from V and 1 base from J, the junction contained 6 bases not matched to a gene. The CDR3 contains 16 residues. Germline-derived CDR1 and CDR2 are ENHRY and SYGVKD. The CDR3 reads CAISTLAGGPSYEQYF. In DNA, the CDR3 is TGTGCCATCAGTACCCTAGCGGGGGGGCCTTCCTACGAGCAGTACTTC.